The clone carrying this TCR beta chain appeared a few times. Antigen: not known. The sample holds other DNA sequences that translate to the same CDR3. Sort purity for all populations was recorded as exceeding 98%. This sample was included in a study of beta chain features in type 1 diabetes. Study-level background: Patients did not differ from healthy donors in age, gender or cell yield.

Sequenced material consisted of expressed TCRB transcripts (all of the isolated RNA was reverse transcribed). Clones were sequenced by immunoSEQ multiplex PCR, and TCRdb holds only the in-frame ones, with some missing. The profile covers some 700,000 clones, with 10% to 15% appearing a single time and approximately 0.021% taken by the ten largest. The CDR3 covers 13 residues. CDR1 MDHEN and CDR2 SYDVKM come from the germline V gene. V was cut by 8 bases and J by 2 bases, with 11 bases left in between. Study-level points and caveats: Shorter TCRB CDR3s, moderately but significantly so, marked every one of the four CD4+ subsets in Type 1 diabetes patients. Patients' naive, central memory and regulatory TCRB repertoires appeared more alike than those of healthy donors. It was not settled here whether HLA type affects TCRB rearrangement.

The chain joins TRBV28 to TRBJ2-3; TRBD1 might be the D (6 bases). The sequence came from a man younger than 35 with type 1 diabetes. The material sequenced was naive CD4+ T cells from blood. The CDR3: CASAGQNTDTQYF. The CDR3, as DNA: TGTGCCAGCGCTGGACAGAACACAGATACGCAGTATTTT.